What follows are 18 T cell receptor beta chains derived from one specimen sequenced in a study of CD8 T cells in Susac syndrome. Random hexamers served to reverse transcribe roughly 0.45 to 1 ug RNA. TCRdb re-analysed the immunoSEQ multiplex PCR reads in MiXCR, keeping a single row per CDR3 protein. The data hold about 240,000 distinct CDR3 sequences, with 90% to 97% observed a single time. What was sequenced was CD4+ T cells from PBMCs. All receptors derive from a human donor with Susac syndrome.

This rearrangement joins TRBV19 to TRBJ2-7, with TRBD1 matching 9 bases. The J call may be in error: the DNA end matches TRBJ2-1 better. Germline V gives CDR1 LNHDA, CDR2 SQIVND (reference sequence). The CDR3 sequence is 12 residues long. The CDR3 DNA reads TGTGCCAGTAGTACGGGACAGGGCGAGCAGTTCTTC. It translates to CASSTGQGEQFF.

This rearrangement joins TRBV5-1 to TRBJ2-7; tentatively, D is TRBD1 or TRBD2 (6 bases each). The CDR3 sequence is 15 residues long. The germline V and J ends were trimmed by 2 bases and 2 bases, with 14 bases remaining between them. CDR1 and CDR2 (germline): SGHRS, YFSETQ. The DNA for the CDR3 is TGCGCCAGCAGCTTCGGAACAGGGAGGACCTACGAGCAGTACTTC. Translated: CASSFGTGRTYEQYF.

The chain couples TRBV3-1 to TRBJ2-7; 8 nucleotides match TRBD1. The CDR3 runs 14 residues. The germline gives CDR1 LGHDT, CDR2 YNNKEL (reference sequence). V lost 3 bases, J lost 4 bases, and 5 bases stayed unmatched. CDR3: CASSHQGAIYEQYF. The CDR3 nucleotides read TGTGCCAGCAGCCACCAGGGGGCGATATACGAGCAGTACTTC.

The rearrangement joins TRBV30 to TRBJ2-7; D might be TRBD1 (7 bases). Per the germline V gene, CDR1 is GTSNPN and CDR2 is SVGIG (reference sequence). Trimming took 8 bases from V and 2 from J, leaving 37 bases between them. This CDR3 has 20 amino acids. CDR3 sequence: CALGDREDRTTGAWAYEQYF. The CDR3 region has the DNA TGTGCCCTGGGGGACAGAGAAGACAGGACTACTGGAGCGTGGGCCTACGAGCAGTACTTC.

The chain couples TRBV29-1 to TRBJ2-4, with a possible D match to TRBD2 (6 bases). In germline, CDR1 is SQVTM, CDR2 ANQGSEA. This CDR3 contains 10 residues. Deletions cut 6 bases from V and 12 bases from J, with 12 bases between. Here the CDR3 DNA reads TGCAGCGTGTTGGGCGGGACTCAGTACTTC. It yields the protein CSVLGGTQYF. The full variable domain, its missing parts supplied by reference TRBV29-1 and TRBJ2-4, is SAVISQKPSRDICQRGTSLTIQCQVDSQVTMMFWYRQQPGQSLTLIATANQGSEATYESGFVIDKFPISRPNLTFSTLTVSNMSPEDSSIYLCSVLGGTQYFGAGTRLSVL.

As DNA, the CDR3 is TGTGCCAGCAGTTACGACTACCCGGGAGATACGCAGTATTTT. Amino acid sequence: CASSYDYPGDTQYF. The chain is built from TRBV6-6 and TRBJ2-3; the D gene is possibly TRBD2 (5 bases). The CDR3 is 14 residues long. Germline-derived CDR1 and CDR2 are MNHNY and SVGAGI (reference sequence). Trimming took 2 bases from V and 5 from J, leaving 11 bases between them.

The chain combines TRBV7-3 with TRBJ2-2; the D is unclear. This CDR3 is 13 amino acids long. Germline V gives CDR1 SGHTA, CDR2 FQGTGA. V was shortened by 4 bases and J by 8 bases, with 11 bases between the two germline ends. The CDR3 reads CASSSKLWGELFF. As DNA, the CDR3 is TGTGCCAGCAGCTCGAAATTGTGGGGGGAGCTGTTTTTT.

This chain joins TRBV18 and TRBJ2-7; 7 bases are a match to TRBD2. J lost 2 bases, V lost 1 base, and 2 bases had no gene match. The germline V gene encodes CDR1 KGHSH and CDR2 LQKENI. The length of the CDR3 is 14 residues. The CDR3 here is CASSPREGTYEQYF. For the CDR3, the DNA is TGTGCCAGCTCACCACGGGAGGGGACCTACGAGCAGTACTTC.

The chain employs TRBV2 and TRBJ2-5; the D gene is possibly TRBD2 (5 bases). CDR3 length equals 13 residues. Germline CDR1 reads SNHLY; CDR2 reads FYNNEI. V was cut by 4 bases and J by 5 bases, with 11 bases left in between. The CDR3 sequence is CASSAPTGETQYF. The DNA of the CDR3 is TGTGCCAGCAGTGCCCCGACGGGGGAGACCCAGTACTTC.

Written as DNA, the CDR3 is TGTGCCATCAGTGCTGGGGGCTGGCAGCCCCAGCATTTT. It specifies CAISAGGWQPQHF. J is TRBJ1-5 and V is TRBV10-3; weak D call: TRBD1 (6 bases). Trimming left V 4 bases short and J 7 bases short, with 11 bases between. CDR1 is ENHRY and CDR2 is SYGVKD in the germline V gene. The CDR3 runs 13 residues.

The chain has TRBV3-1 and TRBJ2-5, with D possibly called TRBD1 or TRBD2 (5 bases each). V dropped 0 bases and J dropped 13 bases, with 15 bases sitting between them. The germline gives CDR1 LGHDT, CDR2 YNNKEL (reference sequence). This CDR3 is built from 13 residues. CDR3 amino acids: CASSQDSGTRAYF. CDR3 sequence (DNA): TGTGCCAGCAGCCAAGATTCGGGGACGCGCGCGTACTTC.

This chain links TRBV7-3 with TRBJ2-3; no definite D call. Germline CDR1 is SGHTA and CDR2 is FQGTGA. This CDR3 is 13 amino acids long. V gave up 5 bases and J gave up 2 bases, with 8 bases separating them. This chain's CDR3 is CASSQTITDTQYF. The CDR3 bases are TGTGCCAGCAGCCAAACTATCACAGATACGCAGTATTTT.

The rearrangement uses TRBV15 and TRBJ2-7, with D hard to call. Germline CDR1 LNHNV, CDR2 YYDKDF (reference sequence). Trimming removed 0 bases from V and 7 bases from J, with 16 bases in between. This CDR3 is built from 15 residues. CDR3 sequence: CATSRDLVGSQEQYF. CDR3 DNA sequence: TGTGCCACCAGCAGAGATCTAGTTGGTAGCCAAGAGCAGTACTTC.

This clonotype is a singleton in its sample. The chain has TRBV28 and TRBJ2-7, with D possibly TRBD1 on 5 matching bases. This CDR3 spans 15 amino acids. The V gene lost 5 bases and the J gene lost 1 base, with 15 bases spanning the gap. The germline CDR1 and CDR2 sequences are MDHEN and SYDVKM. Written as DNA, the CDR3 is TGTGCCAGCAGTCCGATAGACAGCCGATCCTACGAGCAGTACTTC. Amino acids: CASSPIDSRSYEQYF.

This chain joins TRBV11-3 and TRBJ1-1; 9 nucleotides line up with TRBD1. CDR1 is SGHNT and CDR2 is YENEEA in the germline V gene. The CDR3 runs to 15 residues. Germline trimming cut 2 bases from V and 5 bases from J; bases unmatched to any gene: 6. The CDR3 here is CASSLKGQGGTEAFF. CDR3 in DNA: TGTGCCAGCAGCTTAAAGGGACAGGGTGGTACTGAAGCTTTCTTT. Full variable domain (rest looked up from reference TRBV11-3 and TRBJ1-1): EAGVVQSPRYKIIEKKQPVAFWCNPISGHNTLYWYLQNLGQGPELLIRYENEEAVDDSQLPKDRFSAERLKGVDSTLKIQPAELGDSAVYLCASSLKGQGGTEAFFGQGTRLTVV.

J is TRBJ1-5 and V is TRBV30; 9 bases agree with TRBD1. V lost 3 bases to trimming and J lost 6 bases; unmatched junction nucleotides: 6. Germline CDR1 reads GTSNPN; CDR2 reads SVGIG (reference sequence). This CDR3 contains 14 residues. The CDR3 reads CAWRTGGKSQPQHF. CDR3 in DNA: TGTGCCTGGAGGACAGGGGGGAAGAGTCAGCCCCAGCATTTT.

This clonotype showed up just a few times. The chain couples TRBV29-1 to TRBJ2-7; possible D gene TRBD2, 6 bases. CDR1 and CDR2 (germline): SQVTM, ANQGSEA. The V gene lost 7 bases and the J gene lost 2 bases, with 15 bases spanning the gap. The CDR3 covers 13 residues. CDR3: CSAGDAATYEQYF. The CDR3 DNA follows: TGCAGCGCGGGGGACGCTGCTACCTACGAGCAGTACTTC.

The CDR3 sequence: CASSSNRGHSYEQYF. The DNA of the CDR3 is TGTGCCAGCAGCTCCAACAGGGGGCACTCCTACGAGCAGTACTTC. The V and J genes are TRBV11-2 and TRBJ2-7; 9 bases match TRBD1. Unmatched junction bases numbered 4, after V lost 4 bases and J lost 0 bases. Germline loops: CDR1 SGHAT, CDR2 FQNNGV. This CDR3 comprises 15 residues.